One sample yielded the 6 T cell receptor beta chains listed below, sequenced in a study of T-cell reconstitution after alpha-beta-depleted transplantation in children. Unique molecular identifiers tagged the TCRbeta library. TCRdb reprocessed the PCR reads via MiXCR and lists one record per CDR3 protein. The table records just over 200,000 distinct CDR3 sequences, around 8.4% of them present only once. The material sequenced was PBMCs, mostly from graft donor cells, taken 360 days after TCRalphabeta/CD19-depleted stem cell transplant. The receptors shown here come from a male patient aged 2 to 9 who had a stem cell transplant for acute myeloid leukemia, so the T cells may come from the graft donor.

This clonotype was seen ten or more times. The V call is TRBV5-1, the J call TRBJ2-3; TRBD2 matches 9 bases. V lost 1 base to trimming and J lost 0 bases; unmatched junction nucleotides: 3. The germline CDR1 and CDR2 sequences are SGHRS and YFSETQ. CDR3 size: 16 residues. The CDR3 DNA sequence: TGCGCCAGCAGCTTGTATGCGGGAGGGAGCACAGATACGCAGTATTTT. This translates into CASSLYAGGSTDTQYF. Based on the CDR3 plus reference TRBV5-1 and TRBJ2-3, the full variable domain is KAGVTQTPRYLIKTRGQQVTLSCSPISGHRSVSWYQQTPGQGLQFLFEYFSETQRNKGNFPGRFSGRQFSNSRSEMNVSTLELGDSALYLCASSLYAGGSTDTQYFGPGTRLTVL.

There are many counts of this clonotype. The chain joins TRBV6-4 to TRBJ1-5; a possible D gene is TRBD1 (6 bases). The CDR3 runs 14 residues. Between the trimmed V and J ends, which lost 6 bases and 8 bases, there was a span of 17 bases. CDR1 and CDR2 (germline): MRHNA, SNTAGT. CDR3 DNA: TGTGCCAGCAGCTTTGCGGCGGGGGGCAAGCCCCAGCATTTT. As protein: CASSFAAGGKPQHF.

Many counts were recorded for this clonotype. The rearrangement uses TRBV7-2 and TRBJ2-7; D is perhaps TRBD1 (5 bases). V gave up 8 bases and J gave up 7 bases, with 18 bases separating them. Germline assignment: CDR1 SGHTA and CDR2 FQGNSA. The CDR3 spans 13 residues. DNA for the CDR3: TGTGCCAGCGTTACTTTAGGGGCCGTGGAGCAGTACTTC. Its protein product is CASVTLGAVEQYF.

The V and J genes are TRBV7-3 and TRBJ2-5; 11 bases align to TRBD2. The germline V gene encodes CDR1 SGHTA and CDR2 FQGTGA. The CDR3 has 16 amino acids. Unmatched junction bases numbered 4, after V lost 2 bases and J lost 2 bases. CDR3 loop: CASSLFGTSGQETQYF. The CDR3, as DNA: TGTGCCAGCAGCTTATTCGGGACTAGCGGACAAGAGACCCAGTACTTC.

There are a few counts of this clonotype. The chain couples TRBV2 to TRBJ2-1; tentatively, D is TRBD1 (5 bases). The CDR3 totals 13 residues. The V gene's germline CDR1 is SNHLY and CDR2 FYNNEI. Trimming pared 8 bases from V and 8 bases from J, leaving 16 bases between. This CDR3 reads CASLGFGADEQFF. The CDR3 DNA reads as TGTGCCAGCTTGGGATTTGGGGCCGATGAGCAGTTCTTC. The full variable domain, completed using reference TRBV2 and TRBJ2-1, is EPEVTQTPSHQVTQMGQEVILRCVPISNHLYFYWYRQILGQKVEFLVSFYNNEISEKSEIFDDQFSVERPDGSNFTLKIRSTKLEDSAMYFCASLGFGADEQFFGPGTRLTVL.

The chain couples TRBV20-1 to TRBJ1-2; no reliable D call. Per germline, CDR1 DFQATT and CDR2 SNEGSKA (reference sequence). Trimming shortened V by 0 bases and J by 2 bases, and 7 bases separated the two germline ends. This CDR3 is built from 13 residues. The CDR3 nucleotides are TGCAGTGCTAGAGAACAGCAAAACTATGGCTACACCTTC. It specifies CSAREQQNYGYTF.